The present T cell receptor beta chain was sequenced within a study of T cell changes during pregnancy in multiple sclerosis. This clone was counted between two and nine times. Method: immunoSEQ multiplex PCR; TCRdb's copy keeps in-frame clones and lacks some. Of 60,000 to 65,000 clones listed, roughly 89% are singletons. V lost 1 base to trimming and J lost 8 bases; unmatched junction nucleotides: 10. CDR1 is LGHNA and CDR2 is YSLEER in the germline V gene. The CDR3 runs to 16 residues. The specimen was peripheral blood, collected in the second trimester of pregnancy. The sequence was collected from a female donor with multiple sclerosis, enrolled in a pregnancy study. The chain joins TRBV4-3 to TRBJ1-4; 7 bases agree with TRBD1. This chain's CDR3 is CASSQGGQALREKLFF. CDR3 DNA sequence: TGCGCCAGCAGCCAAGGCGGACAGGCCCTTAGGGAAAAACTGTTTTTT.